These 13 T cell receptor beta chains were all obtained from the same sample, sequenced in a study of OX40 agonist ivuxolimab in advanced cancers. TCRdb's copy holds only in-frame clones and misses some; the assay was immunoSEQ multiplex PCR. This sample has tens of thousands of clones, with around 93% found just once. Sample: CD4+ or CD8+ T cells sorted from blood, taken in a trial of the OX40 agonist ivuxolimab. These receptors were taken from an adult with an advanced solid tumor such as melanoma, head and neck, liver or kidney cancer.

This chain uses TRBV6-5 with TRBJ2-2; D gene uncertain. The CDR3 is made up of 15 amino acids. CDR1 MNHEY and CDR2 SVGAGI come from the germline V gene. V was trimmed by 10 bases and J by 0 bases, leaving 15 bases between them. CDR3 loop: CATEPTPSNTGELFF. CDR3 DNA sequence: TGTGCCACAGAACCGACACCTTCGAACACCGGGGAGCTGTTTTTT.

This chain's CDR3 is CASSAGQGVSNQPQHF. The CDR3 bases are TGTGCCAGCAGCGCCGGACAGGGGGTCAGCAATCAGCCCCAGCATTTT. The rearrangement links TRBV9 to TRBJ1-5; 10 bases are a match to TRBD1. Germline CDR1 SGDLS, CDR2 YYNGEE. The trim removed 3 bases at V and 1 base at J, leaving 4 bases unmatched. The CDR3 loop spans 16 amino acids.

This clone turned up a few times. V and J are TRBV6-4 and TRBJ2-1; possible D gene TRBD1, 5 bases. V was trimmed by 5 bases and J by 7 bases, leaving 18 bases between them. The CDR3 has 15 residues. Looked up from germline, CDR1 is MRHNA and CDR2 is SNTAGT. The DNA for the CDR3 is TGTGCCAGCAGTTTTAGGGGCACCAGTGAGAATGAGCAGTTCTTC. It encodes CASSFRGTSENEQFF.

CDR3 in amino acids: CASSFPPTPDNEQFF. CDR3 DNA sequence: TGTGCCAGCAGCTTCCCGCCGACCCCGGACAATGAGCAGTTCTTC. This chain joins TRBV7-6 and TRBJ2-1; no clear D gene. The V end was cut by 3 bases, the J end by 5 bases, with 14 bases between. The germline V gene encodes CDR1 SGHVS and CDR2 FNYEAQ. The CDR3 extends over 15 amino acids.

The chain couples TRBV2 to TRBJ1-1; no firm D call. Trimming stripped 2 bases from V and 4 bases from J, with 17 bases between. The CDR3 is 16 residues long. Germline CDR1 and CDR2: SNHLY and FYNNEI. The CDR3 bases are TGTGCCAGCAGTGAAATCCCGACGGCATCCGGCACTGAAGCTTTCTTT. This translates into CASSEIPTASGTEAFF.

This clone was seen a single time. This sequence joins TRBV5-6 and TRBJ2-7; TRBD1 agrees at 7 bases. This CDR3 has 13 residues. The germline gives CDR1 SGHDT, CDR2 YYEEEE. V was clipped by 4 bases and J by 2 bases; unmatched bases: 3. This chain's CDR3 is CASSPGTAYEQYV. The CDR3 nucleotides are TGTGCCAGCAGCCCGGGGACAGCCTACGAGCAGTACGTC.

The chain employs TRBV11-2 and TRBJ1-1; D ambiguous. The length of the CDR3 is 11 residues. Trimming removed 2 bases from V and 2 bases from J, with 0 bases in between. Germline V gives CDR1 SGHAT, CDR2 FQNNGV. The CDR3 DNA reads TGTGCCAGCAGCTTAAACACTGAAGCTTTCTTT. Amino acid sequence: CASSLNTEAFF.

This chain uses TRBV11-2 with TRBJ2-7; 7 bases are a match to TRBD2. The germline gives CDR1 SGHAT, CDR2 FQNNGV. The CDR3 is 16 residues long. V was pared by 5 bases and J by 3 bases, with 13 bases of the junction left unmatched. The CDR3 DNA is TGTGCCAGCAGCGATCCTAGCTCGGGGGGATTCTACGAGCAGTACGTC. Protein product: CASSDPSSGGFYEQYV.

The chain recombines TRBV7-6 with TRBJ2-1, with 7 bases aligning to TRBD2. After removal of 1 base from V and 8 bases from J, the junction contained 11 bases not matched to a gene. CDR3 length equals 16 residues. Per the germline V gene, CDR1 is SGHVS and CDR2 is FNYEAQ. Here the CDR3 DNA reads TGTGCCAGCAGCTTAGGTCTAGCGGATGGGATCGATGAGCAGTTCTTC. It is translated as CASSLGLADGIDEQFF.

This CDR3 is CASSEAPGPSYEQYF. CDR3 nucleotides: TGTGCCAGCAGTGAAGCGCCAGGACCCTCCTACGAGCAGTACTTC. J is TRBJ2-7 and V is TRBV2; D unclear. Germline V gives CDR1 SNHLY, CDR2 FYNNEI. The CDR3 has 15 residues. The V and J ends lost 0 bases and 0 bases respectively, with 9 bases between them. The variable domain in full, completed from reference TRBV2 and TRBJ2-7, reads EPEVTQTPSHQVTQMGQEVILRCVPISNHLYFYWYRQILGQKVEFLVSFYNNEISEKSEIFDDQFSVERPDGSNFTLKIRSTKLEDSAMYFCASSEAPGPSYEQYFGPGTRLTVT.

V gene TRBV9 combines with J gene TRBJ2-7, with D possibly matching TRBD2 (5 bases). The CDR3 spans 14 residues. Germline lookup yields CDR1 SGDLS and CDR2 YYNGEE. Trimming cost V 4 bases and J 7 bases, with 18 bases left between them. CDR3 protein: CASSNRAHSGEQYF. Here the CDR3 DNA reads TGTGCCAGCAGCAATAGGGCACACTCGGGAGAGCAGTACTTC.

This chain joins TRBV5-4 and TRBJ2-7, with D possibly matching TRBD1 (5 bases). Per germline, CDR1 SGHNT and CDR2 YYREEE (reference sequence). CDR3 length: 13 residues. Deletions cut 4 bases from V and 4 bases from J, with 12 bases between. The CDR3: CASSQDDSYEQYF. CDR3 DNA: TGTGCCAGCAGCCAAGACGACAGTTACGAGCAGTACTTC.

This clone appeared a single time. The chain employs TRBV5-1 and TRBJ2-7, with D unresolved. Germline-derived CDR1 and CDR2 are SGHRS and YFSETQ. The CDR3 has 12 residues. V lost 2 bases and J lost 6, with 9 bases in between. CDR3 nucleotides: TGCGCCAGCAGCTTTAGCCCCGGCGAGCAGTACTTC. It codes for CASSFSPGEQYF. Full variable domain (rest looked up from reference TRBV5-1 and TRBJ2-7): KAGVTQTPRYLIKTRGQQVTLSCSPISGHRSVSWYQQTPGQGLQFLFEYFSETQRNKGNFPGRFSGRQFSNSRSEMNVSTLELGDSALYLCASSFSPGEQYFGPGTRLTVT.